This T cell receptor beta chain was captured in a study of shared clonotypes between healthy human individuals. General study results and limits: Although depth was large, rarefaction showed that sequencing of the sorted subsets was incomplete.

To note about this clone: Its target is not known.

Sequencing used immunoSEQ multiplex PCR; TCRdb keeps in-frame clones, though not all of them. The data contain some 1,400,000 clones, 95% to 97% of them singletons. This clonotype was obtained from a man aged 25-45 years in good health. The sample consisted of naive CD4+ T cells sorted from blood. Subset specified: CD45RA+ positively selected.

CDR3 nucleotide sequence: TGTGCCAGCAGCCCACAGTTTAGCTCCTACAATGAGCAGTTCTTC. Amino acids: CASSPQFSSYNEQFF. The chain joins TRBV7-2 to TRBJ2-1; D is uncertain. The germline V and J ends were trimmed by 5 bases and 0 bases, with 11 bases remaining between them. This CDR3 contains 15 residues. The germline CDR1 and CDR2 sequences are SGHTA and FQGNSA.